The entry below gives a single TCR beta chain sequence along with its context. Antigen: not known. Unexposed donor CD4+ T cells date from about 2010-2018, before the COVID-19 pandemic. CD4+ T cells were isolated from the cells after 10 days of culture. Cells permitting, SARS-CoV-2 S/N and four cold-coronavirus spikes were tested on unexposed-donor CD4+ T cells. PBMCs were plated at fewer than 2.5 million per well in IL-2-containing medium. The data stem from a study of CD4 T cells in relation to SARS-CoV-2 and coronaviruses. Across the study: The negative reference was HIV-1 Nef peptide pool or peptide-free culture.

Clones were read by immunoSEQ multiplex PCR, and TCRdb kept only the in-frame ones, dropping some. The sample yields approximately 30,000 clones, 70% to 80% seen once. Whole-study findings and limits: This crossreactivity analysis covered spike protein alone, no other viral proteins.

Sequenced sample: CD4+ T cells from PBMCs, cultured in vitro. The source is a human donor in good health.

The chain's CDR3 is CASSRQGAQGDTQYF. The CDR3 region has the DNA TGTGCCAGCAGCCGCCAGGGGGCCCAAGGGGATACGCAGTATTTT. The chain carries TRBV5-4 and TRBJ2-3; 8 nucleotides agree with TRBD1. V gave up 4 bases and J gave up 6 bases; unmatched junction bases: 10. The V gene's germline CDR1 is SGHNT and CDR2 YYREEE (reference sequence). The CDR3 has 15 amino acids.